These T cell receptor beta chains were read from a single sample in a study of blood T cell repertoires in COVID-19. Produced via immunoSEQ multiplex PCR; TCRdb's table is partial and in-frame only. The repertoire holds over 110,000 clones, 65% to 80% seen once, with about an eighth in the top ten. Sequenced: peripheral blood. These receptors were taken from an elderly man with acute or convalescent COVID-19. Each CDR3 is given with its conserved first and last residue. D genes are given only for firm matches. Clone size, where shown, is once, few, many, or a class for clones that have expanded.

.	.	TRBV6-6	TRBJ2-3	TGTGCCAGCACGGTCCCCGGGGCAGATACGCAGTATTTT	CASTVPGADTQYF
TRBD1	.	TRBV5-6	TRBJ1-2	TGTGCCAGCAGTCAGCTCGGGCAGGGGGTGATAGGCTACACCTTC	CASSQLGQGVIGYTF
TRBD2	.	TRBV5-4	TRBJ2-5	TGTGCCAGCAGCTTGACTAGCGGGGTAGGGGTAGAGACCCAGTACTTC	CASSLTSGVGVETQYF
TRBD1	.	TRBV24-1	TRBJ1-2	TGTGCCACCAGTGAAGACCGGACAGGGGGGGGCTATGGCTACACCTTC	CATSEDRTGGGYGYTF
.	.	TRBV7-8	TRBJ2-7	TGTGCCAGCAGCCAGGGAGTATACGAGCAGTACTTC	CASSQGVYEQYF
.	once	TRBV2	TRBJ1-2	TGTGCCAGCAGTGAAGCAGCCTATGGCTACACCTTC	CASSEAAYGYTF
.	few	TRBV2	TRBJ1-1	TGTGCCAGCAGTGTAGTACGTAAGAACACTGAAGCTTTCTTT	CASSVVRKNTEAFF
.	few	TRBV7-3	TRBJ1-6	TGTGCCAGCAGCTCCAGGGGCAATTCACCCCTCCACTTT	CASSSRGNSPLHF
TRBD2	.	TRBV4-1	TRBJ2-5	TGCGCCAGCAGGAAGACTAGCGGGGGGGAAGAGACCCAGTACTTC	CASRKTSGGEETQYF
TRBD1	.	TRBV7-2	TRBJ1-1	TGTGCCAGCAGCCCCACAGGGGTTGGCACTGAAGCTTTCTTT	CASSPTGVGTEAFF
.	.	TRBV7-8	TRBJ1-5	TGTGCCAGCAGCCGGGAGGGAGGGCAGCCCCAGCATTTT	CASSREGGQPQHF
.	.	TRBV2	TRBJ1-1	TGTGCCAGCACCTTGGACAGGAACACTGAAGCTTTCTTT	CASTLDRNTEAFF
.	.	TRBV28	TRBJ2-7	TGTGCCAGCAGTCCCGCCAGGGGCTACGAGCAGTACTTC	CASSPARGYEQYF
TRBD1	.	TRBV5-1	TRBJ2-7	TGCGCCAGCAGCGAGACAGGGGGTGCTTCCTACGAGCAGTACTTC	CASSETGGASYEQYF
.	.	TRBV7-9	TRBJ1-5	TGTGCCAGCAGCTTAGGGCCTAATCAGCCCCAGCATTTT	CASSLGPNQPQHF